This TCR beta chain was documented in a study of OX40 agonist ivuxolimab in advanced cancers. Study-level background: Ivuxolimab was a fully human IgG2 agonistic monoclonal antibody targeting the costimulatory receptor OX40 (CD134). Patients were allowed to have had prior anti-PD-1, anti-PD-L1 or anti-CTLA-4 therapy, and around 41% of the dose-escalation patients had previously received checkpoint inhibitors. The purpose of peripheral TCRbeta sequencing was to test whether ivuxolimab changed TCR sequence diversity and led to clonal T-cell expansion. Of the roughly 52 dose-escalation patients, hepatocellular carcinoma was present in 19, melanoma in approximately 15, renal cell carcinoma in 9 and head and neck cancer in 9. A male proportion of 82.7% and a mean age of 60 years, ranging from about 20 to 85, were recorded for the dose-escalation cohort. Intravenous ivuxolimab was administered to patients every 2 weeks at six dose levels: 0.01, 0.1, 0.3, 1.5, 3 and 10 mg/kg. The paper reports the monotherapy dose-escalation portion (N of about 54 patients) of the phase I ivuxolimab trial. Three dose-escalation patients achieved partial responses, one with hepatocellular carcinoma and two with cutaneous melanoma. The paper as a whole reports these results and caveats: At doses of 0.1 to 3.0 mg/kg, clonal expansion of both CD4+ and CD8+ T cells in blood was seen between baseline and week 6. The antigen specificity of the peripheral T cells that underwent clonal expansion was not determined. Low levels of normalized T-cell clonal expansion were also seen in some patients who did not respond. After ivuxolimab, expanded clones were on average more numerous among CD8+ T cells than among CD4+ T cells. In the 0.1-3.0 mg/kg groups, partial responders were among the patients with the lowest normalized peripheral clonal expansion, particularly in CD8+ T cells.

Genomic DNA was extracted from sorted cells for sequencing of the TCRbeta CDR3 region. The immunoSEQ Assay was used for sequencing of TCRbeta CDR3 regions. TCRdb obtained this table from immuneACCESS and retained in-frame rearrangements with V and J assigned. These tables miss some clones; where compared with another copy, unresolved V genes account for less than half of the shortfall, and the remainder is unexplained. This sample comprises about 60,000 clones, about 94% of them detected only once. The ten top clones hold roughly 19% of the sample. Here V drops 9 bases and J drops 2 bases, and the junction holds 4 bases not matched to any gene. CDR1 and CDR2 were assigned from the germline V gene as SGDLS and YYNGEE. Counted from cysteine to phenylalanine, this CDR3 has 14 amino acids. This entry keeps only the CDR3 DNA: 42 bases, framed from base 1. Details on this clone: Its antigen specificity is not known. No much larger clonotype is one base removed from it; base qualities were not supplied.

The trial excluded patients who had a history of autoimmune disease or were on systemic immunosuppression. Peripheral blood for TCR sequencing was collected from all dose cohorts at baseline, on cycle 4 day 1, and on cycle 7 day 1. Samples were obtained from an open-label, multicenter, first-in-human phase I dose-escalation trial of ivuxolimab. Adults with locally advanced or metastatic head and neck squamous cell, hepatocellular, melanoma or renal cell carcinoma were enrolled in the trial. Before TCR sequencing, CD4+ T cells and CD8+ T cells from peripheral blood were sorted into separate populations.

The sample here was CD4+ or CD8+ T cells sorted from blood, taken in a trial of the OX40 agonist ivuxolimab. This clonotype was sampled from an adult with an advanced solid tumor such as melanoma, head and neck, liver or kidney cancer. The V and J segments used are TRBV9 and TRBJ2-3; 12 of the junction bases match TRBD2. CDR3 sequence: CATSSGRDTDTQYF. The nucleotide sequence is TGTGCCACCTCTAGCGGGAGGGACACAGATACGCAGTATTTT. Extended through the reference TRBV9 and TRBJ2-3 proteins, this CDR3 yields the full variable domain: DSGVTQTPKHLITATGQRVTLRCSPRSGDLSVYWYQQSLDQGLQFLIQYYNGEERAKGNILERFSAQQFPDLHSELNLSSLELGDSALYFCATSSGRDTDTQYFGPGTRLTVL.